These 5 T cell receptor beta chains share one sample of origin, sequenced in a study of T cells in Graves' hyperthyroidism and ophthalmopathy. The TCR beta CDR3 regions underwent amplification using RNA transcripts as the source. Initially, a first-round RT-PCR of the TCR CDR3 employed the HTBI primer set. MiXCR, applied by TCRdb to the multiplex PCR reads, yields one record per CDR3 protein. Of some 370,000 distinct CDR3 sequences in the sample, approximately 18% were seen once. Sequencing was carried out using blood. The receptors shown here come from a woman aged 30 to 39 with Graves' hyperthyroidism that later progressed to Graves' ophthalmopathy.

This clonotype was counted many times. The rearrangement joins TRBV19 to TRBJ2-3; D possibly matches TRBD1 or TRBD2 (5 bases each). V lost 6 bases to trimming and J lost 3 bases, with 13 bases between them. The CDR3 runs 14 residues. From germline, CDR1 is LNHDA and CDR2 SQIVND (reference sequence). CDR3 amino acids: CASRDSTSTDTQYF. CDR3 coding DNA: TGTGCCAGTAGAGACAGTACTAGTACAGATACGCAGTATTTT.

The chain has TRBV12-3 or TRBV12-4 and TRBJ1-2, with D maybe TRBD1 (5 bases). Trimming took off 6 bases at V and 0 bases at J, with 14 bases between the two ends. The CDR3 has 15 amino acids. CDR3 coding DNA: TGTGCCAGCAGCTTCTCGGGGCTAGCTAACTATGGCTACACCTTC. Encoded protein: CASSFSGLANYGYTF.

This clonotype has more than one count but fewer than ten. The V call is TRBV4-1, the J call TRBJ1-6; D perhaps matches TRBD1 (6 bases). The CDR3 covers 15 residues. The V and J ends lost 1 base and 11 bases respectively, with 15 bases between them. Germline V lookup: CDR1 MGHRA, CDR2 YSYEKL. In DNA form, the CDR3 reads TGCGCCAGCAGCCAAGCTAACAGGGATGCGCCACCCCTCCACTTT. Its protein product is CASSQANRDAPPLHF.

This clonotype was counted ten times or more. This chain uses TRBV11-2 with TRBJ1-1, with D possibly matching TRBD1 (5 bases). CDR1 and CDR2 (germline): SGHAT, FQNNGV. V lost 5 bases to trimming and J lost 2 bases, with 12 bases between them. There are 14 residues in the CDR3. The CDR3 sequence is CASSPGRANTEAFF. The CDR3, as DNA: TGTGCCAGCAGCCCGGGACGGGCTAACACTGAAGCTTTCTTT.

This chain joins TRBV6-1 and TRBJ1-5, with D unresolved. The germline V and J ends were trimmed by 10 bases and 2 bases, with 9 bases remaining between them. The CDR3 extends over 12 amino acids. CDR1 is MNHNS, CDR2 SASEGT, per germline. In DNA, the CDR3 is TGTGCCACCTCGTTTGGCAATCAGCCCCAGCATTTT. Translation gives CATSFGNQPQHF.